These 14 T cell receptor beta chains originate from one sample sequenced in a study of T cell changes during pregnancy in multiple sclerosis. Assay: immunoSEQ multiplex PCR; the TCRdb copy retains only in-frame clones and omits some. In the table there are 95,000 to 100,000 clones, about 90% of which are singletons. The sample consisted of peripheral blood, taken in the second trimester of pregnancy. The origin of the receptors is a female donor with multiple sclerosis, enrolled in a pregnancy study.

The chain couples TRBV27 to TRBJ2-5; possible D gene TRBD2, 5 bases. The CDR3 extends over 13 amino acids. Between the trimmed V and J ends, which lost 3 bases and 4 bases, there was a span of 9 bases. Germline V gene sequence: CDR1 MNHEY, CDR2 SMNVEV (reference sequence). CDR3 in amino acids: CASSLPRGETQYF. CDR3 coding DNA: TGTGCCAGCAGTTTGCCCCGGGGAGAGACCCAGTACTTC.

This chain connects TRBV5-1 to TRBJ2-2; 10 bases are shared with TRBD2. The V gene end was trimmed by 0 bases and the J gene end by 5 bases; junction bases not matched to a gene: 16. The germline V gene encodes CDR1 SGHRS and CDR2 YFSETQ. There are 20 residues in the CDR3. CDR3 amino acids: CASSLDSIPLAGVLTGELFF. DNA of the CDR3: TGCGCCAGCAGCTTGGATTCAATCCCCCTAGCGGGAGTTTTGACCGGGGAGCTGTTTTTT.

The genes are TRBV28 and TRBJ1-1, with unresolved D. Looked up from germline, CDR1 is MDHEN and CDR2 is SYDVKM. The CDR3 extends over 16 amino acids. V dropped 1 base and J dropped 1 base, with 13 bases sitting between them. In DNA, the CDR3 is TGTGCCAGCAGTTTATCCGCCCCCGGCGGGAACACTGAAGCTTTCTTT. As protein: CASSLSAPGGNTEAFF.

The chain couples TRBV7-8 to TRBJ2-7; tentatively, D is TRBD2 (6 bases). The germline CDR1 and CDR2 sequences are SGHVS and FQNEAQ. V gave up 4 bases and J gave up 2 bases, with 18 bases separating them. The CDR3 length is 16 residues. The CDR3 sequence is CASSSLSGTFTYEQYF. For the CDR3, the DNA is TGTGCCAGCAGCTCACTCTCAGGGACTTTTACCTACGAGCAGTACTTC. Supplemented by reference TRBV7-8 and TRBJ2-7, the full variable domain reads GAGVSQSPRYKVAKRGQDVALRCDPISGHVSLFWYQQALGQGPEFLTYFQNEAQLDKSGLPSDRFFAERPEGSVSTLKIQRTQQEDSAVYLCASSSLSGTFTYEQYFGPGTRLTVT.

The table lists this clone with a count of one. The chain uses TRBV5-4 and TRBJ2-2; TRBD1 agrees at 8 bases. The V segment lost 4 bases and the J segment 2 bases; nucleotides outside the gene matches: 4. The CDR3 loop spans 15 amino acids. CDR1 and CDR2 (germline): SGHNT, YYREEE (reference sequence). The CDR3 spells CASSTQGGNTGELFF. DNA for the CDR3: TGTGCCAGCAGCACACAGGGGGGAAACACCGGGGAGCTGTTTTTT. Full variable domain (missing parts from reference TRBV5-4 and TRBJ2-2): ETGVTQSPTHLIKTRGQQVTLRCSSQSGHNTVSWYQQALGQGPQFIFQYYREEENGRGNFPPRFSGLQFPNYSSELNVNALELDDSALYLCASSTQGGNTGELFFGEGSRLTVL.

The chain recombines TRBV28 with TRBJ2-3; 7 bases fit TRBD2. Trimming at V came to 4 bases and at J to 5 bases, leaving 6 bases not matched to a gene. Germline V CDR1 and CDR2: MDHEN, SYDVKM. This CDR3 region has 14 residues. In DNA, the CDR3 is TGTGCCAGCAGTTCCCAATGGGGGGGAGATACGCAGTATTTT. Amino acid sequence: CASSSQWGGDTQYF.

The V gene is TRBV5-6, the J gene TRBJ2-3; maybe TRBD2 (6 bases). CDR3 size: 13 residues. V lost 10 bases to trimming and J lost 6 bases, with 18 bases between them. The germline gives CDR1 SGHDT, CDR2 YYEEEE. For the CDR3, the DNA is TGTGCCTCGGGCGGGGCCCGTGGGGATACGCAGTATTTT. This encodes CASGGARGDTQYF.

The V and J genes are TRBV5-8 and TRBJ2-2, with D perhaps TRBD2 (5 bases). The CDR3 length is 15 residues. Germline V gives CDR1 SGHTS, CDR2 YDEGEE. Trimming took 6 bases from V and 4 from J, leaving 16 bases between them. CDR3 region: CASNPNFGITGELFF. DNA of the CDR3: TGTGCCAGCAACCCTAACTTCGGGATCACCGGGGAGCTGTTTTTT.

The chain links TRBV2 to TRBJ2-7, with 8 positions matching TRBD1. Germline V gene data show CDR1 as SNHLY and CDR2 as FYNNEI. The CDR3 is made up of 13 amino acids. V lost 5 bases, J lost 3 bases, and 3 bases stayed unmatched. The chain's CDR3 is CASSRTGFYEQYF. In nucleotides, the CDR3 is TGTGCCAGCAGTAGGACAGGGTTCTACGAGCAGTACTTC.

The chain combines TRBV28 with TRBJ2-4; D is ambiguous. The germline V and J ends were trimmed by 5 bases and 5 bases, with 7 bases remaining between them. CDR3 length: 12 residues. Germline lookup yields CDR1 MDHEN and CDR2 SYDVKM. CDR3 residues: CASSTTENIQYF. The CDR3, as DNA: TGTGCCAGCAGTACCACAGAAAACATTCAGTACTTC. Supplemented by reference TRBV28 and TRBJ2-4, the full variable domain reads DVKVTQSSRYLVKRTGEKVFLECVQDMDHENMFWYRQDPGLGLRLIYFSYDVKMKEKGDIPEGYSVSREKKERFSLILESASTNQTSMYLCASSTTENIQYFGAGTRLSVL.

The rearrangement joins TRBV6-5 to TRBJ2-7; 11 nucleotides line up with TRBD2. Looked up from germline, CDR1 is MNHEY and CDR2 is SVGAGI. This CDR3 comprises 15 residues. Losses at the gene ends were 5 bases for V and 3 bases for J; bases not matched to a gene: 6. The CDR3 nucleotides read TGTGCCAGCAGTGCGACGGGACTAGCGGACTACGAGCAGTACTTC. Encoded protein: CASSATGLADYEQYF.

The V call is TRBV27, the J call TRBJ2-1; 9 bases line up with TRBD1. V gave up 4 bases and J gave up 9 bases; unmatched junction bases: 10. The CDR3 is 15 amino acids. The V gene's germline CDR1 is MNHEY and CDR2 SMNVEV (reference sequence). CDR3 in DNA: TGTGCCAGCAGTTCCCGGGACAGGGTATACGGTGAGCAGTTCTTC. It specifies CASSSRDRVYGEQFF.

This chain joins TRBV5-6 and TRBJ1-5; TRBD1 matches at 11 bases. Germline assignment: CDR1 SGHDT and CDR2 YYEEEE. CDR3 size: 15 residues. V lost 4 bases and J lost 6; bases outside the gene matches: 6. The CDR3 DNA reads as TGTGCCAGCAGCCGATGGACAGGGGGCGGTCAGCCCCAGCATTTT. Protein: CASSRWTGGGQPQHF.

This chain links TRBV2 with TRBJ2-6; no definite D call. The ends were cut back, 6 bases at V and 2 bases at J, with 11 bases in the middle. Looked up from germline, CDR1 is SNHLY and CDR2 is FYNNEI. The CDR3 sequence is 15 residues long. Written as DNA, the CDR3 is TGTGCCAGCAGGTCGAACCCGGCTGGGGCCAACGTCCTGACTTTC. This gives the protein CASRSNPAGANVLTF.